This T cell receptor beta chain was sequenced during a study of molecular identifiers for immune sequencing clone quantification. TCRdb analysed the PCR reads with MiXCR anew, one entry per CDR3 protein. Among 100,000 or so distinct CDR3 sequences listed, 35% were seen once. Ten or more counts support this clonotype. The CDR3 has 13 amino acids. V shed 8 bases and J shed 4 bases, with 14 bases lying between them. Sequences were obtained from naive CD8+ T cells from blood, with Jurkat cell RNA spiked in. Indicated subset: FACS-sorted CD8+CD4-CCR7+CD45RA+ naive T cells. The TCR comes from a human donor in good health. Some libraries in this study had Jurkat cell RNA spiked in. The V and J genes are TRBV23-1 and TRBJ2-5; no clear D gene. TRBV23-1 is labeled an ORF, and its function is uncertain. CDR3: CASPTWGGETQYF. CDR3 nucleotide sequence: TGCGCCAGCCCCACTTGGGGTGGAGAGACCCAGTACTTC.